The clone carrying this T cell receptor (beta chain) showed up just a few times. The data were obtained in a study of T cells in Graves' hyperthyroidism and ophthalmopathy. From RNA transcripts, TCR beta CDR3 regions were amplified. The TCR CDR3 was amplified in a first-round RT-PCR using the HTBI primer set. MiXCR was run by TCRdb on the multiplex PCR reads, yielding one entry per CDR3 protein. The sample holds about 260,000 distinct CDR3 sequences, around 20% seen once. V gave up 2 bases and J gave up 4 bases; unmatched junction bases: 6. From germline, CDR1 is MNHEY and CDR2 SVGAGI. CDR3 length equals 15 residues.

The sequence derives from a man between 25 and 39 years old with Graves' ophthalmopathy. This chain connects TRBV6-5 to TRBJ2-5; TRBD2 aligns across 8 bases. The sequenced sample consisted of blood. CDR3 region: CASSYEAGARETQYF. The CDR3 DNA reads TGTGCCAGCAGTTACGAAGCGGGAGCTAGAGAGACCCAGTACTTC.